Listed below are T cell receptor beta chains from one sample, sequenced in a study of blood T cell repertoires in COVID-19. TCRdb's table, derived via immunoSEQ multiplex PCR, lists solely in-frame clones and lacks some. The sample comprises 100,000 to 150,000 clones, over 75% of which are singletons, and approximately 2.3% rests with the top ten. What was sequenced was peripheral blood. These receptors all stem from an older man with active COVID-19. The CDR3 runs from the conserved cysteine through the conserved F or W. Each record gives: V gene, D gene, J gene, clone size, CDR3 DNA, CDR3 protein. D genes are given only for firm matches. Size is stated for part of the rows, as once, few or many counts, or as a class when the clone is expanded.

V: TRBV6-5; D: -; J: TRBJ2-5; size: -; DNA: TGTGCCAGCCGGCTAGGCAGGGGCGGGGAGACCCAGTACTTC; CDR3: CASRLGRGGETQYF
V: TRBV11-3; D: -; J: TRBJ2-3; size: -; DNA: TGTGCCAGCAGTGAATTCGGGGGAGATACGCAGTATTTT; CDR3: CASSEFGGDTQYF
V: TRBV6-2/TRBV6-3; D: TRBD1; J: TRBJ1-5; size: -; DNA: TGTGCCAGCAGCTTGGGACAGGGGTTCAATCAGCCCCAGCATTTT; CDR3: CASSLGQGFNQPQHF
V: TRBV28; D: TRBD2; J: TRBJ2-5; size: -; DNA: TGTGCCAGCAGTCCAACCCAGACTAGCAGACAAGAGACCCAGTACTTC; CDR3: CASSPTQTSRQETQYF
V: TRBV18; D: -; J: TRBJ2-3; size: once; DNA: TGTGCCAGCTCACCTCCCGGGTTCCTCACAGATACGCAGTATTTT; CDR3: CASSPPGFLTDTQYF
V: TRBV18; D: TRBD2; J: TRBJ2-3; size: -; DNA: TGTGCCAGCTCACCCGGGACTAGCGGGAGTTCAACAGATACGCAGTATTTT; CDR3: CASSPGTSGSSTDTQYF
V: TRBV6-4; D: -; J: TRBJ1-5; size: -; DNA: TGTGCCAGCAGCCCAACAGGGAATCAGCCCCAGCATTTT; CDR3: CASSPTGNQPQHF
V: TRBV18; D: TRBD2; J: TRBJ2-5; size: -; DNA: TGTGCCAGCTCACCGACTAGCCCAGGGTCCTTAAAAGCGACCCAGTACTTC; CDR3: CASSPTSPGSLKATQYF
V: TRBV6-2/TRBV6-3; D: -; J: TRBJ2-7; size: -; DNA: TGTGCCAGCAGTTACGGTTCCTACTCCGAGCAGTACTTC; CDR3: CASSYGSYSEQYF
V: TRBV5-4; D: TRBD2; J: TRBJ2-1; size: -; DNA: TGTGCCAGCAGCTTGGATAGCGGGAGTTATGAGCAGTTCTTC; CDR3: CASSLDSGSYEQFF
V: TRBV7-8; D: -; J: TRBJ1-4; size: -; DNA: TGTGCCAGCAGCTTGTCTTTAGCTAATGAAAAACTGTTTTTT; CDR3: CASSLSLANEKLFF
V: TRBV4-1; D: -; J: TRBJ2-7; size: -; DNA: TGCGCCAGCAGCCAAGTAAGGCCAGGCCTCTACGAGCAGTACTTC; CDR3: CASSQVRPGLYEQYF
V: TRBV28; D: TRBD1; J: TRBJ2-2; size: -; DNA: TGTGCCAGCAGTTCACCCCGGACAGGGAACACCGGGGAGCTGTTTTTT; CDR3: CASSSPRTGNTGELFF
V: TRBV2; D: -; J: TRBJ1-5; size: -; DNA: TGTGCCAGCCTAGACAGGCTACAGCAGCCCCAGCATTTT; CDR3: CASLDRLQQPQHF
V: TRBV14; D: -; J: TRBJ2-3; size: -; DNA: TGTGCCAGCAGCCATGGTGGACAGAGGACCCAAGCAGATACGCAGTATTTT; CDR3: CASSHGGQRTQADTQYF
V: TRBV6-5; D: TRBD2; J: TRBJ2-3; size: -; DNA: TGTGCCACTGAGCGGGAGGAGGTAACAGATACGCAGTATTTT; CDR3: CATEREEVTDTQYF
V: TRBV7-6; D: TRBD1; J: TRBJ2-7; size: many; DNA: TGTGCCAGCAGCGCGGGGACAGGGAGTTCCTACGAGCAGTACTTC; CDR3: CASSAGTGSSYEQYF
V: TRBV6-2/TRBV6-3; D: -; J: TRBJ1-2; size: once; DNA: TGTGCCAGCAGTTACTCAGCAGGGTGGAATGGCTACACCTTC; CDR3: CASSYSAGWNGYTF
V: TRBV7-2; D: -; J: TRBJ2-5; size: few; DNA: TGTGCCAGCAGCTTATCGGGCGCGACAGGACGACAAGAGACCCAGTACTTC; CDR3: CASSLSGATGRQETQYF
V: TRBV27; D: -; J: TRBJ2-5; size: -; DNA: TGTGCCAGCAGTTTAGGAGTTTCGGGAGAGACCCAGTACTTC; CDR3: CASSLGVSGETQYF
V: TRBV27; D: -; J: TRBJ1-1; size: -; DNA: TGTGCCAGCAGTTTATCGGGACAACTGAACACTGAAGCTTTCTTT; CDR3: CASSLSGQLNTEAFF
V: TRBV7-9; D: -; J: TRBJ2-7; size: -; DNA: TGTGCCAGCAGCTCCCTGCTAACAAGTAGCGCCGAGAGCCCCTACGAGCAGTACTTC; CDR3: CASSSLLTSSAESPYEQYF
V: TRBV7-2; D: TRBD1; J: TRBJ2-6; size: -; DNA: TGTGCCAGCAGCTTGTGGGGACAGGGTGGTGGGGCCAACGTCCTGACTTTC; CDR3: CASSLWGQGGGANVLTF
V: TRBV6-5; D: -; J: TRBJ2-1; size: -; DNA: TGTGCCAGCAGTTACTCGAGAGCGTCTGAGTACAATGAGCAGTTCTTC; CDR3: CASSYSRASEYNEQFF
V: TRBV28; D: -; J: TRBJ2-5; size: -; DNA: TGTGCCAGCACCGGGGGGCGAGAGACCCAGTACTTC; CDR3: CASTGGRETQYF
V: TRBV15; D: TRBD1; J: TRBJ2-7; size: -; DNA: TGTGCCACCAGCAGAGACCGGGACAGGGGGCCTAATGAGCAGTACTTC; CDR3: CATSRDRDRGPNEQYF
V: TRBV28; D: TRBD2; J: TRBJ2-5; size: -; DNA: TGTGCCAGCACCCACGGACTAGCGGTGGGTGGGGAGACCCAGTACTTC; CDR3: CASTHGLAVGGETQYF
V: TRBV6-4; D: -; J: TRBJ1-1; size: -; DNA: TGTGCCAGCAGAAGGGACGGGGGGACTGAAGCTTTCTTT; CDR3: CASRRDGGTEAFF
V: TRBV25-1; D: TRBD1; J: TRBJ2-3; size: once; DNA: TGTGCCAGCAGGAAACTGACAGGGGAAGATACGCAGTATTTT; CDR3: CASRKLTGEDTQYF
V: TRBV19; D: -; J: TRBJ1-1; size: -; DNA: TGTGCCAGTACCCTACGGGGGGGTGGACGAAACACTGAAGCTTTCTTT; CDR3: CASTLRGGGRNTEAFF
V: TRBV27; D: TRBD1; J: TRBJ1-6; size: -; DNA: TGTGCCAGCAGTTTCCTACAGGGGGCGTGGGGTTCACCCCTCCACTTT; CDR3: CASSFLQGAWGSPLHF
V: TRBV6-6; D: -; J: TRBJ1-2; size: -; DNA: TGTGCCAGCAGTTACTCGCGGACAGTTGATGGCTACACCTTC; CDR3: CASSYSRTVDGYTF
V: TRBV6-5; D: TRBD2; J: TRBJ2-3; size: -; DNA: TGTGCCAGCAGTTCGACTAGCGGGAGGGCGTCAGCTCGTCAGTATTTT; CDR3: CASSSTSGRASARQYF
V: TRBV6-5; D: -; J: TRBJ1-6; size: -; DNA: TGTGCCAGCATTCGGAAGGGGGATAATTCACCCCTCCACTTT; CDR3: CASIRKGDNSPLHF
V: TRBV28; D: -; J: TRBJ1-5; size: -; DNA: TGTGCTTCTACGTGGGGGGGACAGCCCCAGCATTTT; CDR3: CASTWGGQPQHF
V: TRBV30; D: TRBD2; J: TRBJ2-7; size: -; DNA: TGTGCCTGGAAACCTAGCGGGAGAGTTCACGAGCAGTACTTC; CDR3: CAWKPSGRVHEQYF
V: TRBV4-1; D: TRBD2; J: TRBJ2-7; size: -; DNA: TGCGCCAGCAGCCAGAAGCCCGCTGGGGGGGTCGAGCAGTACTTC; CDR3: CASSQKPAGGVEQYF
V: TRBV28; D: TRBD1; J: TRBJ2-7; size: -; DNA: TGTGCCAGCGCGGGCCCGGGACAGACGCATGACCAGTACTTC; CDR3: CASAGPGQTHDQYF
V: TRBV5-5; D: -; J: TRBJ2-7; size: -; DNA: TGTGCCAGCAGCTTGGTGCCAGGGGATTCGTACGAGCAGTACTTC; CDR3: CASSLVPGDSYEQYF
V: TRBV3-1/TRBV3-2; D: -; J: TRBJ2-2; size: many; DNA: TGTGCCAGCAGCCTACAACAGGGAAATGAGACCGGGGAGCTGTTTTTT; CDR3: CASSLQQGNETGELFF
V: TRBV28; D: -; J: TRBJ1-1; size: -; DNA: TGTGCCAGCAGGGGAGACCAGACTAACACTGAAGCTTTCTTT; CDR3: CASRGDQTNTEAFF
V: TRBV3-1/TRBV3-2; D: TRBD2; J: TRBJ2-3; size: once; DNA: TGTGCCAGCAGCCAAGATGGGGAGGGTCCAGGAGATACGCAGTATTTT; CDR3: CASSQDGEGPGDTQYF
V: TRBV20-1; D: TRBD1; J: TRBJ2-7; size: -; DNA: TGCAGTGCTAGTCCCCCGGACAGGGATTACTCCTACGAGCAGTACTTC; CDR3: CSASPPDRDYSYEQYF
V: TRBV6-6; D: TRBD1; J: TRBJ1-5; size: -; DNA: TGTGCCAGCAGTTACGAGGACAGGAGCAATCAGCCCCAGCATTTT; CDR3: CASSYEDRSNQPQHF
V: TRBV6-2/TRBV6-3; D: TRBD2; J: TRBJ2-1; size: -; DNA: TGTGCCAGCAGTCTACGACTACTAGCGGGAGGGAGCGGCTACAATGAGCAGTTCTTC; CDR3: CASSLRLLAGGSGYNEQFF
V: TRBV18; D: -; J: TRBJ2-5; size: -; DNA: TGTGCCAGCTCACTCGGACAGAAAGAGACCCAGTACTTC; CDR3: CASSLGQKETQYF
V: TRBV5-6; D: -; J: TRBJ2-7; size: once; DNA: TGTGCCAGCAGCTTGGTCGGGAGACTTTACGAGCAGTACTTC; CDR3: CASSLVGRLYEQYF
V: TRBV11-2; D: -; J: TRBJ1-1; size: -; DNA: TGTGCCAGCAGCTCCGGGGGGGCGTCAAGCCCGAACACTGAAGCTTTCTTT; CDR3: CASSSGGASSPNTEAFF
V: TRBV29-1; D: -; J: TRBJ2-5; size: -; DNA: TGCAGCGTGTGGGCAGGGGAAGAGACCCAGTACTTC; CDR3: CSVWAGEETQYF
V: TRBV6-6; D: TRBD1; J: TRBJ1-2; size: -; DNA: TGTGCCAGCAGTTACGAGACAGGGAGACGCTACACCTTC; CDR3: CASSYETGRRYTF